What follows describes a single T cell receptor beta chain. The data derive from a study of blood T cell repertoires in COVID-19. Turning to the study itself: Some COVID-19 samples were acute and others convalescent; all came from the United States, Italy and Spain. In each case, the material was cDNA or gDNA derived from T cells, B-cell-depleted T cells, or PBMCs.

Germline V gene data show CDR1 as LNHDA and CDR2 as SQIVND (reference sequence). The junction had 13 bases not matched to a gene; V was cut back by 2 bases and J by 1 base. This CDR3 is built from 18 residues. As processed by the authors: Estimated nucleated cell counts came from reference gene primer amplification. Assay used: immunoSEQ multiplex PCR; TCRdb lists only in-frame clones, some missing. The D gene and trimming were derived from the DNA, and the V and J assignments and clone size from that table. The sample lists roughly 90,000 clones, 90% occurring once. The sequenced sample consisted of peripheral blood. The rearrangement links TRBV19 to TRBJ1-1; 7 bases align to TRBD1. The TCR was taken from a human donor with active COVID-19. The donor label of this sample is uncertain. The CDR3 sequence is CASSIRRGRDVGNTEAFF. The CDR3 coding sequence is TGTGCCAGTAGTATACGGAGGGGGCGCGACGTAGGGAACACTGAAGCTTTCTTT.